This TCR beta chain was recovered during a study of T-cell memory formation after mild COVID-19. Findings and limits, study-wide: Pre-infection memory showed some responding clones, and this suggested that cross-reactive memory joined.

With constant-segment primers, 5'RACE yielded cDNA libraries of TCR alpha and TCR beta that carried sample barcodes and UMIs. TCRdb fed the 5' RACE reads into MiXCR, producing one record per CDR3 protein. The sample has about 600,000 distinct CDR3 sequences, about a fifth seen once. Comment on this clonotype: Antigen unknown. The junction departs from germline at one end; a sequencing error may be responsible.

Sequencing used PBMCs or a T cell subset sorted from them (not recorded which). This TCR came from an adult woman who had mild COVID-19 (a few samples of this study predate the infection). Cell type and time point are not known.

The CDR3 DNA reads TGTGCCAGCAGCTTAGCGCGGGGGCCGGTCTCCAACAGTGAAGCTTTCTTT. This codes for CASSLARGPVSNSEAFF. The chain uses TRBV7-9 and TRBJ1-1; tentative D call: TRBD1 (6 bases). There are 17 residues in the CDR3. Germline CDR1 SEHNR, CDR2 FQNEAQ (reference sequence).